This T cell receptor (beta chain) was documented in a study of untreated major depressive disorder (dated by TCRdb to 2017 to 2018). Study-level background: A cross-sectional case-control design was used to compare T cell phenotype and TCR repertoire between antidepressant-free major depressive disorder patients and individually matched non-depressed controls. The TCRbeta sequencing followed up on differences in Vbeta 5.1, Vbeta 11 and Vbeta 22 usage that flow cytometry had shown in the whole cohort. General conclusions and limits of the study: For the sequencing comparisons, planned one-tailed tests were run on just three Vbeta families that had been chosen in advance. In every sequenced subject, all of the top five TRBV05-01 clones were private clones. In CD4+ T cells, sequencing confirmed that depressed patients used TRBV05-01 (Vbeta 5.1) more than controls did, with a one-tailed test giving p = 0.040. A comparatively small study sample was produced by the strict matching and exclusion criteria, and the generalizability of findings was thereby limited. In the sequencing data, TRBV25-01 and TRBV02-01 usage matched the flow-cytometry pattern without reaching statistical significance.

V is cut by 1 base and J by 4 bases, and the space between the germline ends is 8 bases. Taken from cysteine to phenylalanine, the CDR3 has 13 residues. Only CDR3 DNA remains: 39 bases, in frame from the first base. The germline V gene provides CDR1 SGHRS and CDR2 YFSETQ. The Qiagen DNeasy Blood and Tissue Kit was used to extract total genomic DNA from the purified CD4+ T cells. Following immunoSEQ immunosequencing protocols, the TCRbeta CDR3 region, as defined by IMGT, was amplified and sequenced. In the authors' own workflow: Preprocessing of raw sequence data for PCR and sequencing error correction was performed by the immunoSEQ service. The sequence data were loaded into the immunoSEQ Analyzer and then analyzed further using VDJtools v1.0.7. Patient-control differences were tested with the paired Wilcoxon signed-rank test. The table comes from immuneACCESS by way of TCRdb, which keeps in-frame sequences with V and J called. Part of the clones is missing from these tables; in studies checked, under half for an unresolved V gene and the rest for unknown reasons. V, J and clone size are those of that table, while D and trimming were read from the DNA. This sample lists 20,000 to 25,000 clones; about 87% were detected once. Around 4.9% of the sample comes from the top ten.

This clone was found once. The antigen it recognizes is unknown. No much larger clonotype is one base removed from it; base qualities were not supplied. Each depressed patient was matched pairwise with a non-depressed control on sex, age, current smoking status and body mass index. Every participant in the study was of European descent. Controls had no current or lifetime mood disorder and scored 5 or less on the Quick Inventory of Depressive Symptoms-Self Report. All participants were excluded for major medical conditions, Axis I/II comorbidities, regular medication or illicit drug use, or drinking over 100 g alcohol weekly. About 30 ml of peripheral blood was collected from each participant into EDTA tubes. CD4+ T cells were purified from thawed PBMCs by magnetic negative selection with the BD IMag Human CD4 T Lymphocyte Enrichment Set. Flow cytometry confirmed that the CD4+ enrichment method typically gave roughly 95% purity. TCRbeta sequencing was performed on a subgroup of five case-control pairs selected blind to chemokine receptor expression and flow-cytometric repertoire skewing results. Every blood sample was taken in the morning at 8:00 a.m., after which PBMCs were separated out using Ficoll-Hypaque gradient centrifugation. PBMCs were cryopreserved by gradual cooling to -80°C and stored in liquid nitrogen until assayed.

The sequence is built from TRBV5-1 and TRBJ1-2; the D gene is not confidently resolved. The TCR originated in a woman aged 25 to 45 in good health. The sequencing sample was made of CD4+ T cells from PBMCs. The base sequence is TGCGCCAGCAGCTTGCCGGCGGTCTATGGCTACACCTTC. Protein translation: CASSLPAVYGYTF.